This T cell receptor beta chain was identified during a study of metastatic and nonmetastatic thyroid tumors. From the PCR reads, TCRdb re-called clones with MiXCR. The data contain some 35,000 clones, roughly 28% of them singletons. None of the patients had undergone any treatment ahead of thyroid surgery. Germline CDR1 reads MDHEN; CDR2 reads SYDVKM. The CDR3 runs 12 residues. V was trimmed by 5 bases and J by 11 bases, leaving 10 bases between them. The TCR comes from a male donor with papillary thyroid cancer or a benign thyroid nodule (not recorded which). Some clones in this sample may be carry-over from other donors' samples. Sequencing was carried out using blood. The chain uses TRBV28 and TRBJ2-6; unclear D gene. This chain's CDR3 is CASSLLSDVLTF. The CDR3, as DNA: TGTGCCAGCAGTCTATTATCTGACGTCCTGACTTTC.